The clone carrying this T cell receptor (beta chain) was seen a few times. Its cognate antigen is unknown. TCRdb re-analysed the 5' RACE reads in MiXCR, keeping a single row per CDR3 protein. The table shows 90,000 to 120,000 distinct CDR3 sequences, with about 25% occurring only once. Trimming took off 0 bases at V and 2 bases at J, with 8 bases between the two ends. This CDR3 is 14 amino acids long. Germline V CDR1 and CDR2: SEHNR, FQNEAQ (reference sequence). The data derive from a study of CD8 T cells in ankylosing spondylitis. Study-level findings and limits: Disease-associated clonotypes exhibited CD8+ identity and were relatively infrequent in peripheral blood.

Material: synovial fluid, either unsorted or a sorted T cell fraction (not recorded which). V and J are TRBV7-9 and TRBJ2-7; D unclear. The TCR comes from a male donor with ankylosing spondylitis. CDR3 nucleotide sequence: TGTGCCAGCAGCTTAGCTAGTTCGACCTACGAGCAGTACTTC. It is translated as CASSLASSTYEQYF.